This is a list of T cell receptor beta chains from one sample in a study of beta chain features in type 1 diabetes. TCRdb's copy holds only in-frame clones and misses some; the assay was immunoSEQ multiplex PCR. The table has some 290,000 clones, 24% seen once. The sequencing sample was made of naive CD4+ T cells from blood. These receptors all stem from a woman aged 25-40 years with type 1 diabetes. Each CDR3 is given with its conserved first and last residue. D genes are given only for firm matches. The listing skips clone size in some rows; elsewhere it reads once, few, many or a size class.

D gene: TRBD2
V gene: TRBV5-1
J gene: TRBJ2-7
clone size: few
CDR3 protein: CASSFGTSGGGPPYF
CDR3 DNA: TGCGCCAGCAGCTTCGGTACTAGCGGGGGAGGACCCCCGTACTTC

D gene: TRBD2
V gene: TRBV2
J gene: TRBJ2-7
clone size: -
CDR3 protein: CASKAGGSYEQYF
CDR3 DNA: TGTGCCAGCAAAGCAGGCGGGAGCTACGAGCAGTACTTC

D gene: -
V gene: TRBV19
J gene: TRBJ1-1
clone size: -
CDR3 protein: CASSTREAFF
CDR3 DNA: TGTGCCAGTAGTACGAGGGAAGCTTTCTTT

D gene: -
V gene: TRBV9
J gene: TRBJ2-3
clone size: -
CDR3 protein: CASSRTGSASTDTQYF
CDR3 DNA: TGTGCCAGCAGCCGAACAGGGTCAGCGAGCACAGATACGCAGTATTTT

D gene: -
V gene: TRBV18
J gene: TRBJ2-5
clone size: -
CDR3 protein: CASSPFGETQYF
CDR3 DNA: TGTGCCAGCTCACCATTCGGGGAGACCCAGTACTTC

D gene: -
V gene: TRBV30
J gene: TRBJ2-7
clone size: -
CDR3 protein: CAWRTTAGRTYEQYF
CDR3 DNA: TGTGCCTGGAGAACTACGGCGGGACGAACCTACGAGCAGTACTTC

D gene: TRBD1
V gene: TRBV29-1
J gene: TRBJ1-1
clone size: -
CDR3 protein: CSAVGTGVTEAFF
CDR3 DNA: TGCAGCGCGGTTGGGACAGGGGTGACTGAAGCTTTCTTT

D gene: TRBD2
V gene: TRBV29-1
J gene: TRBJ2-5
clone size: few
CDR3 protein: CSVLSGREETQYF
CDR3 DNA: TGCAGCGTTCTTAGCGGGAGAGAAGAGACCCAGTACTTC

D gene: -
V gene: TRBV28
J gene: TRBJ2-3
clone size: few
CDR3 protein: CASLPFGGPTDTQYF
CDR3 DNA: TGTGCCAGTTTACCCTTTGGAGGGCCCACAGATACGCAGTATTTT

D gene: TRBD1
V gene: TRBV30
J gene: TRBJ2-6
clone size: -
CDR3 protein: CAWDRGNGANVLTF
CDR3 DNA: TGTGCCTGGGACAGGGGAAATGGGGCCAACGTCCTGACTTTC

D gene: -
V gene: TRBV19
J gene: TRBJ2-3
clone size: -
CDR3 protein: CASSSRGTTDTQYF
CDR3 DNA: TGTGCCAGTAGTTCACGCGGGACCACAGATACGCAGTATTTT

D gene: TRBD2
V gene: TRBV2
J gene: TRBJ2-3
clone size: few
CDR3 protein: CASSFGLAGYSTDTQYF
CDR3 DNA: TGTGCCAGCTCCTTCGGGCTAGCGGGTTATAGCACAGATACGCAGTATTTT

D gene: TRBD2
V gene: TRBV19
J gene: TRBJ2-1
clone size: -
CDR3 protein: CASRTSGDGEAYNEQFF
CDR3 DNA: TGTGCCAGTAGGACTAGCGGAGACGGGGAGGCCTACAATGAGCAGTTCTTC

D gene: TRBD2
V gene: TRBV9
J gene: TRBJ2-3
clone size: -
CDR3 protein: CASSVLGGLGDTQYF
CDR3 DNA: TGTGCCAGCAGCGTCCTCGGGGGGTTAGGGGATACGCAGTATTTT

D gene: TRBD2
V gene: TRBV28
J gene: TRBJ2-5
clone size: -
CDR3 protein: CASSLYSAGTSWETQYF
CDR3 DNA: TGTGCCAGCAGTTTATACTCCGCCGGGACTAGTTGGGAGACCCAGTACTTC

D gene: -
V gene: TRBV9
J gene: TRBJ1-2
clone size: few
CDR3 protein: CASSTRSRARGYTF
CDR3 DNA: TGTGCCAGCAGCACACGAAGCAGGGCTAGAGGCTACACCTTC

D gene: TRBD2
V gene: TRBV19
J gene: TRBJ2-1
clone size: -
CDR3 protein: CASSMPGLAGRDEQFF
CDR3 DNA: TGTGCCAGTAGTATGCCCGGACTAGCGGGTCGGGATGAGCAGTTCTTC

D gene: TRBD1
V gene: TRBV5-4
J gene: TRBJ1-3
clone size: -
CDR3 protein: CASSLDLPGTAGNTIYF
CDR3 DNA: TGTGCCAGCAGCTTGGATCTTCCGGGGACAGCCGGAAACACCATATATTTT

D gene: TRBD2
V gene: TRBV25-1
J gene: TRBJ2-3
clone size: -
CDR3 protein: CASLAGGDTQYF
CDR3 DNA: TGTGCCAGCCTCGCGGGGGGCGATACGCAGTATTTT

D gene: -
V gene: TRBV4-1
J gene: TRBJ1-1
clone size: -
CDR3 protein: CASQSLRRNNTEAFF
CDR3 DNA: TGCGCCAGCCAATCCCTTAGGCGGAACAACACTGAAGCTTTCTTT

D gene: -
V gene: TRBV18
J gene: TRBJ1-2
clone size: -
CDR3 protein: CASSLGDNGYTF
CDR3 DNA: TGTGCCAGCTCACTCGGGGACAATGGCTACACCTTC

D gene: -
V gene: TRBV9
J gene: TRBJ2-3
clone size: -
CDR3 protein: CASSGETDTQYF
CDR3 DNA: TGTGCCAGCAGCGGAGAAACAGATACGCAGTATTTT

D gene: TRBD1
V gene: TRBV29-1
J gene: TRBJ2-5
clone size: -
CDR3 protein: CSVATGGQETQYF
CDR3 DNA: TGCAGCGTGGCGACAGGGGGTCAAGAGACCCAGTACTTC

D gene: -
V gene: TRBV30
J gene: TRBJ2-2
clone size: few
CDR3 protein: CAWSQMGRSAGELFF
CDR3 DNA: TGTGCCTGGAGTCAAATGGGCCGGTCCGCCGGGGAGCTGTTTTTT

D gene: -
V gene: TRBV30
J gene: TRBJ1-1
clone size: -
CDR3 protein: CAWSTGAEAFF
CDR3 DNA: TGTGCCTGGAGTACCGGAGCCGAAGCTTTCTTT

D gene: -
V gene: TRBV27
J gene: TRBJ1-5
clone size: few
CDR3 protein: CASSLGRFNQPQHF
CDR3 DNA: TGTGCCAGCAGTTTAGGCAGGTTCAATCAGCCCCAGCATTTT

D gene: -
V gene: TRBV5-1
J gene: TRBJ2-5
clone size: few
CDR3 protein: CASSLGIGLRSGQETQYF
CDR3 DNA: TGCGCCAGCAGCTTGGGGATAGGGTTGAGGAGCGGGCAAGAGACCCAGTACTTC

D gene: -
V gene: TRBV7-3
J gene: TRBJ2-3
clone size: -
CDR3 protein: CASSLPGITDTQYF
CDR3 DNA: TGTGCCAGCAGCCTTCCGGGAATCACAGATACGCAGTATTTT

D gene: TRBD1
V gene: TRBV10-3
J gene: TRBJ2-5
clone size: few
CDR3 protein: CAIRDDRAQETQYF
CDR3 DNA: TGTGCCATCAGAGATGACAGGGCCCAAGAGACCCAGTACTTC

D gene: TRBD1
V gene: TRBV7-9
J gene: TRBJ2-1
clone size: -
CDR3 protein: CASSLVWSGTGYNEQFF
CDR3 DNA: TGTGCCAGCAGCTTAGTCTGGTCGGGGACAGGTTACAATGAGCAGTTCTTC

D gene: TRBD2
V gene: TRBV25-1
J gene: TRBJ2-1
clone size: -
CDR3 protein: CASRGTSGAWDEQFF
CDR3 DNA: TGTGCCAGCAGGGGGACTAGCGGGGCCTGGGATGAGCAGTTCTTC

D gene: -
V gene: TRBV6-1
J gene: TRBJ2-1
clone size: -
CDR3 protein: CASSGQYNEQFF
CDR3 DNA: TGTGCCAGCAGTGGACAGTACAATGAGCAGTTCTTC

D gene: -
V gene: TRBV9
J gene: TRBJ2-5
clone size: -
CDR3 protein: CASSVGGLAQETQYF
CDR3 DNA: TGTGCCAGCAGCGTCGGGGGGCTAGCTCAAGAGACCCAGTACTTC

D gene: -
V gene: TRBV7-2
J gene: TRBJ1-4
clone size: once
CDR3 protein: CASSGPIDGEKLFF
CDR3 DNA: TGTGCCAGCAGCGGTCCTATAGACGGGGAAAAACTGTTTTTT

D gene: -
V gene: TRBV4-1
J gene: TRBJ2-5
clone size: few
CDR3 protein: CASSQEVLGSHQETQYF
CDR3 DNA: TGCGCCAGCAGCCAAGAGGTCTTGGGCAGCCACCAAGAGACCCAGTACTTC

D gene: -
V gene: TRBV6-5
J gene: TRBJ2-7
clone size: -
CDR3 protein: CASRINELYEQYF
CDR3 DNA: TGTGCCAGCAGAATAAATGAACTCTACGAGCAGTACTTC

D gene: TRBD1
V gene: TRBV27
J gene: TRBJ1-2
clone size: few
CDR3 protein: CASSLSLGQLYGYTF
CDR3 DNA: TGTGCCAGCAGTTTATCTCTGGGACAGCTTTATGGCTACACCTTC

D gene: TRBD1
V gene: TRBV4-2
J gene: TRBJ2-5
clone size: -
CDR3 protein: CASSQEGQGETQYF
CDR3 DNA: TGTGCCAGCAGCCAAGAGGGACAGGGGGAGACCCAGTACTTC

D gene: TRBD2
V gene: TRBV9
J gene: TRBJ2-2
clone size: few
CDR3 protein: CASSQSSGFTGELFF
CDR3 DNA: TGTGCCAGCAGCCAATCTAGCGGGTTCACCGGGGAGCTGTTTTTT

D gene: -
V gene: TRBV18
J gene: TRBJ2-5
clone size: -
CDR3 protein: CASSQRQETQYF
CDR3 DNA: TGTGCCAGCTCACAGCGACAAGAGACCCAGTACTTC

D gene: TRBD2
V gene: TRBV4-1
J gene: TRBJ2-1
clone size: -
CDR3 protein: CASSQPTSGSGSYNEQFF
CDR3 DNA: TGCGCCAGCAGCCAACCCACTAGCGGCAGCGGGTCCTACAATGAGCAGTTCTTC

D gene: -
V gene: TRBV2
J gene: TRBJ2-1
clone size: -
CDR3 protein: CASVLAIYNEQFF
CDR3 DNA: TGTGCCAGCGTTCTAGCAATCTACAATGAGCAGTTCTTC

D gene: -
V gene: TRBV29-1
J gene: TRBJ2-7
clone size: -
CDR3 protein: CSASGHLDYEQYF
CDR3 DNA: TGCAGCGCCTCGGGACACTTGGACTACGAGCAGTACTTC

D gene: -
V gene: TRBV30
J gene: TRBJ2-5
clone size: -
CDR3 protein: CAWSGSGETQYF
CDR3 DNA: TGTGCCTGGAGCGGGAGTGGGGAGACCCAGTACTTC

D gene: TRBD1
V gene: TRBV15
J gene: TRBJ2-5
clone size: -
CDR3 protein: CATSRDRGRGETQYF
CDR3 DNA: TGTGCCACCAGCAGAGACAGGGGGCGCGGAGAGACCCAGTACTTC

D gene: TRBD2
V gene: TRBV7-3
J gene: TRBJ2-5
clone size: few
CDR3 protein: CASSKTSGRGGETQYF
CDR3 DNA: TGTGCCAGCAGCAAGACTAGCGGGAGAGGTGGAGAGACCCAGTACTTC

D gene: TRBD1
V gene: TRBV18
J gene: TRBJ1-2
clone size: -
CDR3 protein: CASSRQGDGYTF
CDR3 DNA: TGTGCCAGCTCACGACAGGGGGATGGCTACACCTTC

D gene: TRBD2
V gene: TRBV7-3
J gene: TRBJ2-1
clone size: -
CDR3 protein: CASSLGGSNNEQFF
CDR3 DNA: TGTGCCAGCAGCTTAGGCGGGAGCAACAATGAGCAGTTCTTC

D gene: -
V gene: TRBV4-1
J gene: TRBJ2-1
clone size: few
CDR3 protein: CASSHRLVSQKEQFF
CDR3 DNA: TGCGCCAGCAGCCACAGACTAGTAAGCCAGAAGGAGCAGTTCTTC

D gene: -
V gene: TRBV29-1
J gene: TRBJ1-2
clone size: few
CDR3 protein: CSVLQGNERYTF
CDR3 DNA: TGCAGCGTTCTTCAGGGTAATGAGCGCTACACCTTC

D gene: -
V gene: TRBV4-1
J gene: TRBJ2-7
clone size: -
CDR3 protein: CASSRGTEQYF
CDR3 DNA: TGCGCCAGCAGCCGCGGGACTGAGCAGTACTTC